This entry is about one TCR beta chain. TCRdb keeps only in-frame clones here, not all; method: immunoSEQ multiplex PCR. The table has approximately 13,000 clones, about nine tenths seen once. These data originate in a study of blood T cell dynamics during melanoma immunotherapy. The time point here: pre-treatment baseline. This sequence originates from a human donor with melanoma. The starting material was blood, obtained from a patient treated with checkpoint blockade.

The chain's CDR3 is CASSGTGTSTDTQYF. In DNA, the CDR3 is TGTGCCAGCAGCGGAACAGGGACAAGCACAGATACGCAGTATTTT. The rearrangement uses TRBV9 and TRBJ2-3; tentatively, D is TRBD1 (6 bases). Germline V gives CDR1 SGDLS, CDR2 YYNGEE. The CDR3 has 15 residues. Trimming pared 3 bases from V and 0 bases from J, leaving 11 bases between.